This T cell receptor (beta chain) was observed in a study of T cells expressing NK-cell markers. About the study: Sequenced donors, eight in total, included seven who were HCMV-seropositive and one who was seronegative.

Findings and limits, study-wide: HCMV specificity of the expanded NKG2C+ T cell clones stayed unclear.

As for this clonotype: Its antigen is currently unknown.

TCRdb reprocessed the 5' RACE reads, with one entry per CDR3 protein and no DNA. In total, the table holds roughly 180,000 distinct CDR3 sequences. The CDR3 consists of 14 residues. CDR1 is MRHNA, CDR2 SNTAGT, per germline. Sequencing was done on a sample of blood T cells: a sorted CD56 or NKG2C T cell subset, CD4+ or CD8+ T cells, or bulk PBMC T cells (not recorded which). This chain links TRBV6-4 with TRBJ2-2; as DNA is missing, the TRBD1 call by TCRdb cannot be tested. This TCR was recovered from a woman between 18 and 69 years old in good health. The CDR3 loop reads CASSADSSTGELFF.